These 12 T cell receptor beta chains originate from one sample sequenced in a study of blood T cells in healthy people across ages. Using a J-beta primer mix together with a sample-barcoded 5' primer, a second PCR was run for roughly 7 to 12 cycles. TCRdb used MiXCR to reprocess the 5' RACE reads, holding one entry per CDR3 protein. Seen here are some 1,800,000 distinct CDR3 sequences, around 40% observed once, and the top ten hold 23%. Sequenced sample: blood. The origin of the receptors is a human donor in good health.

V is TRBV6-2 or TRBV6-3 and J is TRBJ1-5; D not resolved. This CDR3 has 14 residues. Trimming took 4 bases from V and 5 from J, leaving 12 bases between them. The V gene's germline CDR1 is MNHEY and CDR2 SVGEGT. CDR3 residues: CASSSLNRDQPQHF. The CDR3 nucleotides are TGTGCCAGCAGTTCCCTTAACCGAGATCAGCCCCAGCATTTT.

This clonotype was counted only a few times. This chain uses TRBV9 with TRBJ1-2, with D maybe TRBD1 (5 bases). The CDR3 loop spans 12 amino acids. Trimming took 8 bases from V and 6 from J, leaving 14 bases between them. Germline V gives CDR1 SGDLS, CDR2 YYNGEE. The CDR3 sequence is CASAGGVHGYTF. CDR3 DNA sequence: TGTGCCAGTGCCGGGGGGGTCCATGGCTACACCTTC.

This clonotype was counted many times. The CDR3 reads CASSAQNQPQHF. Here the CDR3 DNA reads TGTGCCAGCAGTGCCCAAAATCAGCCCCAGCATTTT. The rearrangement joins TRBV7-9 to TRBJ1-5, with unresolved D. Germline V gene lookup returns CDR1 SEHNR and CDR2 FQNEAQ (reference sequence). The CDR3 is 12 amino acids. V shed 6 bases and J shed 4 bases, with 7 bases lying between them.

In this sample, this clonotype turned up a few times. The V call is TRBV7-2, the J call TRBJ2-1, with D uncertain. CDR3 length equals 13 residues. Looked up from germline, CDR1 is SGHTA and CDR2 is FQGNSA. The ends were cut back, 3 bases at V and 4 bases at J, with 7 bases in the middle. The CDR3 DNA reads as TGTGCCAGCAGCTTTTACAAGTACAATGAGCAGTTCTTC. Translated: CASSFYKYNEQFF.

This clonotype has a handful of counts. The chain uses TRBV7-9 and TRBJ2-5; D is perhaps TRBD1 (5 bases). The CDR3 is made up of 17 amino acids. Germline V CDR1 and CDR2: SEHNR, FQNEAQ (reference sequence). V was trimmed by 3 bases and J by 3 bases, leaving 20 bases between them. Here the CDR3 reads CASSFRAWGREEETQYF. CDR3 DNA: TGTGCCAGCAGCTTCCGGGCCTGGGGCAGGGAAGAAGAGACCCAGTACTTC.

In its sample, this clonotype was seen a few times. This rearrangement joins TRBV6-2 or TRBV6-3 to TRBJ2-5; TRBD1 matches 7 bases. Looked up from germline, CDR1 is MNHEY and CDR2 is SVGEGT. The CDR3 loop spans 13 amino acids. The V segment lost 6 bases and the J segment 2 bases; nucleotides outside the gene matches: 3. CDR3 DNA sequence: TGTGCCAGCAGCAACAGGGGTCAAGAGACCCAGTACTTC. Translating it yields CASSNRGQETQYF.

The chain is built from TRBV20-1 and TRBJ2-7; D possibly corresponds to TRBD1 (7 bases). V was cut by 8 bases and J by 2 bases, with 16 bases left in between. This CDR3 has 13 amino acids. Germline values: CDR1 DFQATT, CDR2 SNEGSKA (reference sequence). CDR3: CSLEGQITYEQYF. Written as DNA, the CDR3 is TGCAGTTTGGAGGGACAGATTACCTACGAGCAGTACTTC.

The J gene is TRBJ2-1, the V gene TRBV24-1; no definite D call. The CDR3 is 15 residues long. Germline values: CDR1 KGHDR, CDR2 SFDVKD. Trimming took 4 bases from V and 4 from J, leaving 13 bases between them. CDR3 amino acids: CATSDGQVGYNEQFF. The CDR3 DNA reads TGTGCCACCAGTGACGGTCAGGTCGGTTACAATGAGCAGTTCTTC.

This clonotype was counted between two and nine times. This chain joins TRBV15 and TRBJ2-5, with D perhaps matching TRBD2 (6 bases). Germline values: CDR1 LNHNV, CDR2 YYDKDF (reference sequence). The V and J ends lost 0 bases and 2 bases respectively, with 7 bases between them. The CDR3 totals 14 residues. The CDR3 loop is CATSRDGGQETQYF. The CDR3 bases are TGTGCCACCAGCAGAGATGGGGGGCAAGAGACCCAGTACTTC.

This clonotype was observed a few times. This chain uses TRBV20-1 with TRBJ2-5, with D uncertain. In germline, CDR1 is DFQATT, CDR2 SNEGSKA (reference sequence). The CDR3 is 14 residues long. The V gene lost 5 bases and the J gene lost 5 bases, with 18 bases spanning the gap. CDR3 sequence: CSAPRRPLGETQYF. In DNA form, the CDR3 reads TGCAGTGCTCCGAGACGTCCTCTGGGTGAGACCCAGTACTTC.

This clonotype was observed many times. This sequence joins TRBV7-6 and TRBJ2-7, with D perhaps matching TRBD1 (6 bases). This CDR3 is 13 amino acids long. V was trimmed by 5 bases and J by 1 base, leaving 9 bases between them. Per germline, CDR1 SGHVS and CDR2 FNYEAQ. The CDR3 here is CASSATGSYEQYF. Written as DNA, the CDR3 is TGTGCCAGCAGCGCTACAGGGTCCTACGAGCAGTACTTC.

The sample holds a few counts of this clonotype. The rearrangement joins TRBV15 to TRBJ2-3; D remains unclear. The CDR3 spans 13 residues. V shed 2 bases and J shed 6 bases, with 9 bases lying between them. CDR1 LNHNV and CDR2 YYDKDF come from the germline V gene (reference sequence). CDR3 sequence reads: CATSRSLPDTQYF. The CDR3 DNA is TGTGCCACCAGCAGATCTCTCCCGGATACGCAGTATTTT.